This T cell receptor (beta chain) was sequenced for a study of T cell responses to AZD1222 COVID-19 vaccine. Across the whole study: Investigators merged groups given second doses at roughly 4 or roughly 12 weeks.

Overall study results and limits: Baseline antibody screening turned up just a handful of seropositive AZD1222 recipients. Per reports, nearly half of all spike-specific TCRs target regions that are unmutated in variants.

V lost 1 base to trimming and J lost 4 bases, with 11 bases between them. Germline V gives CDR1 MGHRA, CDR2 YSYEKL. This CDR3 is built from 14 residues. To note about this clone: The antigen is not known.

The protocol was immunoSEQ multiplex PCR, while the TCRdb copy is restricted to in-frame clones and leaves out a portion. The sample records about 120,000 clones, roughly 90% being singletons. This clonotype originated in an adult in good health. The material was peripheral blood, obtained on day 0 of AZD1222 vaccination. The V gene is TRBV4-1, the J gene TRBJ2-7; D is possibly TRBD2 (6 bases). The CDR3, as DNA: TGCGCCAGCAGCCAAGCCGGGACTCTATACGAGCAGTACTTC. Its protein product is CASSQAGTLYEQYF.